This T cell receptor (beta chain) was captured by sequencing in a study of shared clonotypes between healthy human individuals. V shed 5 bases and J shed 5 bases, with 15 bases lying between them. Germline V CDR1 and CDR2: MDHEN, SYDVKM. The CDR3 is 14 residues long. This clone occurred once. Sequenced by immunoSEQ multiplex PCR; TCRdb stores in-frame clones only, minus some. This table holds about 600,000 clones, roughly 97% found once. Sequencing input: naive CD4+ T cells sorted from blood. Subset of the sample: CD45RA+ positively selected. The clonotype originates from a woman aged 25 to 45 in good health. The chain recombines TRBV28 with TRBJ1-2; D not certain. The CDR3 DNA is TGTGCCAGCAGTCCTGGGAACCCTTGGTATGGCTACACCTTC. Translated, it gives CASSPGNPWYGYTF.